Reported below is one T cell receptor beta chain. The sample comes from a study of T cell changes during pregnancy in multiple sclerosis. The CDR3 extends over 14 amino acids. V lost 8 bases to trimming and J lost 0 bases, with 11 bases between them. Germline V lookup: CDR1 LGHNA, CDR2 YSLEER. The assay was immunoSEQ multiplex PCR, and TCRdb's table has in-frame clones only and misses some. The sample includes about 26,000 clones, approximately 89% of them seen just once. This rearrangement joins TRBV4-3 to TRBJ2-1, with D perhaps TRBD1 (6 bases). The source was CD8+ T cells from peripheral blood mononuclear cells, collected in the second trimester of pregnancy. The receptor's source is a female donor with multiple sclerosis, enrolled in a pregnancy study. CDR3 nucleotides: TGCGCCAGCGGACAGCTTAGCTCCTACAATGAGCAGTTCTTC. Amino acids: CASGQLSSYNEQFF.